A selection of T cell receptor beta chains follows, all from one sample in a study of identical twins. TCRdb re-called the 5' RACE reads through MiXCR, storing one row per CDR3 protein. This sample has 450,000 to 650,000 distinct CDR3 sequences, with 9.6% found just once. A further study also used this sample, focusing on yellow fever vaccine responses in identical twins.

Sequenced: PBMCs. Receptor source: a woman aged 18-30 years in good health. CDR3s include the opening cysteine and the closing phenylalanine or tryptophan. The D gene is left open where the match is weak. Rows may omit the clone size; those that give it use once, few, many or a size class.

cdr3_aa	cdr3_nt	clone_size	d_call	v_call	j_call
CASSPGMGATGELFF	TGTGCCAGCAGCCCTGGAATGGGGGCAACCGGGGAGCTGTTTTTT	many	.	TRBV5-6	TRBJ2-2
CASSPGRGNTEAFF	TGTGCCAGCAGCCCAGGGAGAGGGAACACTGAAGCTTTCTTT	.	.	TRBV11-3	TRBJ1-1
CSAGAGEAQPQHF	TGCAGTGCTGGGGCCGGGGAAGCTCAGCCCCAGCATTTT	.	.	TRBV20-1	TRBJ1-5
CASSSGQGARYNEQFF	TGTGCCAGCAGTTCAGGACAGGGGGCAAGGTACAATGAGCAGTTCTTC	few	TRBD1	TRBV28	TRBJ2-1
CASSVEVGLTYNEQFF	TGTGCCAGCAGCGTAGAGGTGGGGCTGACCTACAATGAGCAGTTCTTC	few	.	TRBV9	TRBJ2-1
CASSRGTSGGAGETQYF	TGTGCCAGCAGTCGCGGGACTAGCGGGGGGGCCGGCGAGACCCAGTACTTC	few	TRBD2	TRBV6-5	TRBJ2-5
CASSVRTGPYEQYF	TGCGCCAGCAGCGTTCGGACAGGCCCCTACGAGCAGTACTTC	many	TRBD1	TRBV4-3	TRBJ2-7
CASSQEGGRNNYNEQFF	TGCGCCAGCAGCCAAGAAGGGGGGCGGAATAATTACAATGAGCAGTTCTTC	many	.	TRBV4-1	TRBJ2-1
CSAREGARETYEQYF	TGCAGTGCTAGGGAGGGGGCCAGGGAAACCTACGAGCAGTACTTC	many	.	TRBV20-1	TRBJ2-7
CSAREREWTDTQYF	TGCAGTGCTAGAGAGCGGGAGTGGACAGATACGCAGTATTTT	many	TRBD2	TRBV20-1	TRBJ2-3